The 2 T cell receptor beta chains listed next were all sequenced from one sample in a study of human T cells and chemical hapten exposure. Described time point: patch test 2, 6 weeks after DPC sensitization. Treatment specified: therapeutic diphenylcyclopropenone sensitization with weekly scalp DPC. TCRdb re-called the RACE reads with MiXCR, one entry per CDR3 protein. The sample records around 360,000 distinct CDR3 sequences, about 6.3% being singletons. This material consisted of whole blood, taken in connection with sensitization to the hapten diphenylcyclopropenone (DPC). These receptors were collected from a young woman with alopecia areata. Some clones in this sample may be carry-over from other donors' samples.

This clonotype occurred many times. This chain connects TRBV29-1 to TRBJ2-2; possible D gene TRBD2, 5 bases. The ends were cut back, 4 bases at V and 1 base at J, with 10 bases in the middle. There are 14 residues in the CDR3. Germline CDR1 reads SQVTM; CDR2 reads ANQGSEA. The CDR3 bases are TGCAGCGTTGGGAGGACGGTGAACACCGGGGAGCTGTTTTTT. Amino acid sequence: CSVGRTVNTGELFF.

This clonotype was detected a few times. V is TRBV7-9 and J is TRBJ1-1; D uncertain. Per germline, CDR1 SEHNR and CDR2 FQNEAQ (reference sequence). V lost 5 bases to trimming and J lost 3 bases, with 19 bases between them. CDR3 length: 16 residues. The DNA for the CDR3 is TGTGCCAGCAGCGGCGGCCCGAGGCTTTCGGACACTGAAGCTTTCTTT. Translated, it gives CASSGGPRLSDTEAFF.